A selection of T cell receptor beta chains follows, all from one sample in a study of T cell clonotyping in hematopoietic cell transplantation. Method: immunoSEQ multiplex PCR; TCRdb's copy keeps in-frame clones and lacks some. Seen here are tens of thousands of clones, about 96% observed once, and the top ten hold roughly 0.9%. Specimen: peripheral blood mononuclear cells. The receptors stem from a man between 25 and 39 years old in good health. Some clones in this sample may be carry-over from other donors' samples. Both conserved end residues are part of each CDR3. Each record gives: D gene, J gene, V gene, clone size, CDR3 DNA, CDR3 protein. The D gene is left open where the match is weak. Not all rows give a size; the values are once, few, many and, for expanded clones, a class.

D: TRBD2
J: TRBJ2-7
V: TRBV5-8
size: NA
DNA: TGTGCCAGCAGTACGGGGGGACCCTACGAGCAGTACTTC
CDR3: CASSTGGPYEQYF

D: NA
J: TRBJ1-3
V: TRBV10-3
size: once
DNA: TGTGCCATCATTCCAGACTCTGGAAACACCATATATTTT
CDR3: CAIIPDSGNTIYF

D: NA
J: TRBJ2-7
V: TRBV6-4
size: NA
DNA: TGTGCCAGCAGTCAAGACATTAGCTCCTACGAGCAGTACTTC
CDR3: CASSQDISSYEQYF

D: NA
J: TRBJ1-5
V: TRBV2
size: NA
DNA: TGTGCCAGCCAGCACCGAAATCAGCCCCAGCATTTT
CDR3: CASQHRNQPQHF

D: NA
J: TRBJ1-2
V: TRBV6-5
size: NA
DNA: TGTGCCAGCAGTTCCCGGGGGGGGGTAGAGGGCTACACCTTC
CDR3: CASSSRGGVEGYTF

D: NA
J: TRBJ2-7
V: TRBV27
size: NA
DNA: TGTGCCAGCAGTTCCTCAAGGGACATAGGGAACGAGCAGTACTTC
CDR3: CASSSSRDIGNEQYF

D: TRBD1
J: TRBJ2-2
V: TRBV29-1
size: NA
DNA: TGCAGCGTCCCCGGACAGGCGAACACCGGGGAGCTGTTTTTT
CDR3: CSVPGQANTGELFF

D: NA
J: TRBJ2-7
V: TRBV4-1
size: once
DNA: TGCGCCAGCAGCCAGGCTGTTACCTACGAGCAGTACTTC
CDR3: CASSQAVTYEQYF

D: TRBD1
J: TRBJ2-1
V: TRBV2
size: NA
DNA: TGTGCCAGCAGGCTGGCGGGGGACAGGGGGTTCTTC
CDR3: CASRLAGDRGFF

D: TRBD2
J: TRBJ2-7
V: TRBV11-2
size: NA
DNA: TGTGCCAGCAGACCCGGGATAGCGGGCTCCTACGAGCAGTACTTC
CDR3: CASRPGIAGSYEQYF

D: NA
J: TRBJ1-1
V: TRBV19
size: NA
DNA: TGTGCCAGTAGTATAGTATGGGCAGGGGAGTCGAACACTGAAGCTTTCTTT
CDR3: CASSIVWAGESNTEAFF

D: TRBD2
J: TRBJ2-1
V: TRBV7-2
size: NA
DNA: TGTGCCAGCAGCTTAGAGGCGACTAGCGGGAGAAATGAGCAGTTCTTC
CDR3: CASSLEATSGRNEQFF

D: TRBD2
J: TRBJ2-2
V: TRBV29-1
size: NA
DNA: TGCAGCGTCTTAGCGGGAGGTAACGGGGAGCTGTTTTTT
CDR3: CSVLAGGNGELFF

D: TRBD1
J: TRBJ2-7
V: TRBV19
size: few
DNA: TGTGCCAGTAGTCCCGGGACAGGGGGCAGCTACGAGCAGTACTTC
CDR3: CASSPGTGGSYEQYF

D: TRBD1
J: TRBJ2-3
V: TRBV18
size: NA
DNA: TGTGCCAGCTCCCCCCTCAGGGGGAGCACAGATACGCAGTATTTT
CDR3: CASSPLRGSTDTQYF

D: NA
J: TRBJ2-5
V: TRBV28
size: NA
DNA: TGTGCCAGCAGGGCCCGGCGGGGAGAGCAAGAGACCCAGTACTTC
CDR3: CASRARRGEQETQYF

D: TRBD2
J: TRBJ2-2
V: TRBV11-3
size: NA
DNA: TGTGCCAGCAGCTCAGAGCGGGGGCCCACCGGGGAGCTGTTTTTT
CDR3: CASSSERGPTGELFF

D: NA
J: TRBJ2-3
V: TRBV7-2
size: NA
DNA: TGTGCCAGCAGCTTACTCGGGCCCACTAGCACAGATACGCAGTATTTT
CDR3: CASSLLGPTSTDTQYF

D: TRBD2
J: TRBJ2-1
V: TRBV6-5
size: NA
DNA: TGTGCCAGCAGTTCCAGCTTGGCGGGGGGCTACAATGAGCAGTTCTTC
CDR3: CASSSSLAGGYNEQFF

D: NA
J: TRBJ2-7
V: TRBV28
size: NA
DNA: TGTGCCAGCAGTTTATCTCCAGGGTCCTACGAGCAGTACTTC
CDR3: CASSLSPGSYEQYF

D: TRBD1
J: TRBJ1-1
V: TRBV6-6
size: NA
DNA: TGTGCCAGCGGGGACAGACTGAACACTGAAGCTTTCTTT
CDR3: CASGDRLNTEAFF

D: NA
J: TRBJ1-2
V: TRBV6-5
size: NA
DNA: TGTGCCAGCAGTTACTCACGGGCTTATGGCTACACCTTC
CDR3: CASSYSRAYGYTF

D: TRBD2
J: TRBJ2-1
V: TRBV7-2
size: NA
DNA: TGTGCCAGCAGCCTTAGCGGGGGGGCCCTCTACAATGAGCAGTTCTTC
CDR3: CASSLSGGALYNEQFF

D: NA
J: TRBJ1-2
V: TRBV30
size: once
DNA: TGTGCCTGGAGTTCCGGAAACTATGGCTACACCTTC
CDR3: CAWSSGNYGYTF

D: NA
J: TRBJ1-2
V: TRBV6-1
size: NA
DNA: TGTGCCAGCAGTGAGTCTACAGGTGATTACTATGGCTACACCTTC
CDR3: CASSESTGDYYGYTF

D: TRBD1
J: TRBJ1-1
V: TRBV5-1
size: NA
DNA: TGCGCCAGCAGCTTTGGACAGGGGGCTCCAGAGACTGAAGCTTTCTTT
CDR3: CASSFGQGAPETEAFF

D: NA
J: TRBJ1-1
V: TRBV6-1
size: NA
DNA: TGTGCCAGCAGTTTCGGGGAGAGAACTGAAGCTTTCTTT
CDR3: CASSFGERTEAFF

D: NA
J: TRBJ1-1
V: TRBV5-5
size: few
DNA: TGTGCCAGCAGCTTAAACCCGAACACTGAAGCTTTCTTT
CDR3: CASSLNPNTEAFF

D: TRBD1
J: TRBJ2-1
V: TRBV7-3
size: NA
DNA: TGTGCCAGCGGACAGGGGGCGTACAATGAGCAGTTCTTC
CDR3: CASGQGAYNEQFF

D: NA
J: TRBJ1-2
V: TRBV19
size: NA
DNA: TGTGCCAGTAGTATATTGAACAGGAGGGACTATGGCTACACCTTC
CDR3: CASSILNRRDYGYTF

D: NA
J: TRBJ2-3
V: TRBV5-1
size: NA
DNA: TGCGCCAGCAGCTTGGAAGGGGAGGATACGCAGTATTTT
CDR3: CASSLEGEDTQYF

D: NA
J: TRBJ1-5
V: TRBV19
size: NA
DNA: TGTGCCAGTAGTATGGAGCGGAGCAATCAGCCCCAGCATTTT
CDR3: CASSMERSNQPQHF

D: NA
J: TRBJ2-1
V: TRBV7-6
size: NA
DNA: TGTGCCAGCACCGACCAAGGGGGGTCCTACAATGAGCAGTTCTTC
CDR3: CASTDQGGSYNEQFF

D: NA
J: TRBJ1-3
V: TRBV19
size: NA
DNA: TGTGCCAGTAGTATCGCTTGGACCTCTGGAAACACCATATATTTT
CDR3: CASSIAWTSGNTIYF

D: TRBD1
J: TRBJ1-2
V: TRBV6-5
size: NA
DNA: TGTGCCAGCAGTTACGCACGGAGTGAGGGGGCTGGCTACACCTTC
CDR3: CASSYARSEGAGYTF

D: TRBD1
J: TRBJ1-1
V: TRBV9
size: NA
DNA: TGTGCCAGCAGCGTAGTTGGGACAGCGGGGACTGAAGCTTTCTTT
CDR3: CASSVVGTAGTEAFF

D: TRBD1
J: TRBJ2-5
V: TRBV27
size: once
DNA: TGTGCCAGCAAACCAACCGGGACAGGGGTAGAGACCCAGTACTTC
CDR3: CASKPTGTGVETQYF

D: TRBD2
J: TRBJ2-3
V: TRBV19
size: once
DNA: TGTGCCACCAGCGGGGGGAGCACAGATACGCAGTATTTT
CDR3: CATSGGSTDTQYF

D: NA
J: TRBJ2-7
V: TRBV4-1
size: NA
DNA: TGCGCCAGCAGCCAAATACTCCGGGACAAGGAACTCGAGCAGTACTTC
CDR3: CASSQILRDKELEQYF

D: NA
J: TRBJ1-1
V: TRBV4-1
size: NA
DNA: TGCGCCAGCAGCCAAGTGGAGGGGTACGGTGAAGCTTTCTTT
CDR3: CASSQVEGYGEAFF

D: NA
J: TRBJ2-7
V: TRBV30
size: NA
DNA: TGTGCCTGGAGTGATGGCAGGGGATACGAGCAGTACTTC
CDR3: CAWSDGRGYEQYF

D: NA
J: TRBJ1-3
V: TRBV6-5
size: NA
DNA: TGTGCCAGCGCCCGCCTAGGGACCTCTGGAAACACCATATATTTT
CDR3: CASARLGTSGNTIYF